This entry lists 25 T cell receptor beta chains sequenced from one sample in a study of alternative splicing in chronic myeloid leukemia remission. Study at large: Trial remission samples were taken at major or complete molecular response, at 12 or 24 months.

Each library started from approximately 1,000 ng total RNA with poly-A enrichment. TCRdb reprocessed the bulk RNA-seq reads, keeping one entry per CDR3 protein, no DNA. The table lists about 290 distinct CDR3 sequences, more than 90% of them singletons. Sequencing was performed on PBMCs or total blood leukocytes (not recorded which), taken during remission. All receptors come from an adult with chronic myeloid leukemia.

This chain uses TRBV12-3 or TRBV12-4 with TRBJ2-1; the TCRdb call, TRBD2, lacks DNA for checking. The CDR3 consists of 12 residues. CDR3 amino acids: CASSRTPDEQFF.

This rearrangement joins TRBV6-5 to TRBJ1-1; TCRdb reports TRBD1, a call that lacks DNA to check it against. The germline gives CDR1 MNHEY, CDR2 SVGAGI. This CDR3 has 13 amino acids. The CDR3: CASSYAIGAEAFF.

CDR3 in amino acids: CASSPTSGRVGEQFF. J is TRBJ2-1 and V is TRBV7-9; TCRdb designates TRBD2, a call that cannot be tested without DNA. The V gene's germline CDR1 is SEHNR and CDR2 FQNEAQ (reference sequence). The CDR3 covers 15 residues.

The genes are TRBV9 and TRBJ1-5; TCRdb's D call, TRBD1, is unchecked because there is no DNA. The CDR3 runs 15 residues. Per the germline V gene, CDR1 is SGDLS and CDR2 is YYNGEE. The CDR3: CASSAGQGVNQPQHF. The full variable domain, completed using reference TRBV9 and TRBJ1-5, is DSGVTQTPKHLITATGQRVTLRCSPRSGDLSVYWYQQSLDQGLQFLIQYYNGEERAKGNILERFSAQQFPDLHSELNLSSLELGDSALYFCASSAGQGVNQPQHFGDGTRLSIL.

The chain uses TRBV30 and TRBJ1-2. The CDR3 is made up of 14 amino acids. Germline values: CDR1 GTSNPN, CDR2 SVGIG (reference sequence). CDR3 region: CAWTRAGRTDGYTF.

The J gene is TRBJ2-3, the V gene TRBV10-3; TCRdb returns TRBD1, unconfirmable since there is no DNA. The length of the CDR3 is 16 residues. The germline CDR1 and CDR2 sequences are ENHRY and SYGVKD. This CDR3 is CAISESWTGGTDTQYF.

The chain has TRBV6-1 and TRBJ1-5. CDR3 length: 11 amino acids. Germline V CDR1 and CDR2: MNHNS, SASEGT. CDR3 protein: CASGSNQHQHF.

Judged by abundance, this clonotype is hyperexpanded. The V gene is TRBV28, the J gene TRBJ1-1. Looked up from germline, CDR1 is MDHEN and CDR2 is SYDVKM. This CDR3 is 13 amino acids long. The CDR3 is CASSLYINTEAFF.

The chain couples TRBV2 to TRBJ1-1. The CDR3 totals 14 residues. Germline assignment: CDR1 SNHLY and CDR2 FYNNEI. The CDR3 protein is CASRDGQFGTEAFF.

This clonotype showed up just a few times. The J gene is TRBJ2-7, the V gene TRBV6-5. The CDR3 covers 13 residues. Germline assignment: CDR1 MNHEY and CDR2 SVGAGI. Here the CDR3 reads CASTPGHSYEQYF.

V is TRBV19 and J is TRBJ2-5; TCRdb selects TRBD2, and the lack of DNA leaves this call unchecked. The V gene's germline CDR1 is LNHDA and CDR2 SQIVND (reference sequence). This CDR3 has 13 amino acids. The CDR3 sequence: CASSASGQETQYF. The whole variable domain, filled in from reference TRBV19 and TRBJ2-5, reads DGGITQSPKYLFRKEGQNVTLSCEQNLNHDAMYWYRQDPGQGLRLIYYSQIVNDFQKGDIAEGYSVSREKKESFPLTVTSAQKNPTAFYLCASSASGQETQYFGPGTRLLVL.

V is TRBV24-1 and J is TRBJ2-1; TCRdb's D gene call, TRBD2, goes unchecked for lack of DNA. This CDR3 has 14 residues. The germline V gene encodes CDR1 KGHDR and CDR2 SFDVKD. CDR3 residues: CATSDVTSVNEQFF.

The J gene is TRBJ1-2, the V gene TRBV6-1; TCRdb proposes TRBD1, but this gene call is untestable without DNA. The germline CDR1 and CDR2 sequences are MNHNS and SASEGT. The CDR3 contains 15 residues. The CDR3 sequence is CASSEGGQGNYGYTF.

This sequence joins TRBV25-1 and TRBJ1-1. CDR1 MGHDK and CDR2 SYGVNS come from the germline V gene. This CDR3 has 15 residues. The CDR3 here is CASSESSGGSTEAFF.

This CDR3 reads CSARDPGPFNEQFF. The chain is built from TRBV20-1 and TRBJ2-1; the TCRdb call, TRBD2, lacks DNA for checking. In germline, CDR1 is DFQATT, CDR2 SNEGSKA (reference sequence). This CDR3 comprises 14 residues.

V and J are TRBV5-6 and TRBJ2-3; TCRdb lists TRBD2, though no DNA is available to test this call. The CDR3 spans 13 residues. The germline CDR1 and CDR2 sequences are SGHDT and YYEEEE. The CDR3 spells CASTREGTDTQYF.

This sequence joins TRBV7-8 and TRBJ2-1; no DNA is available, so the TRBD2 call from TCRdb remains unchecked. Germline loops: CDR1 SGHVS, CDR2 FQNEAQ. CDR3 length: 18 residues. The CDR3 sequence: CASSLSWGLAGGLNEQFF.

The chain carries TRBV14 and TRBJ2-5; TCRdb lists TRBD2, though no DNA is available to test this call. Germline V CDR1 and CDR2: SGHDN, FVKESK. The CDR3 spans 14 residues. CDR3 sequence reads: CASSLPGQGLTQYF.

The rearrangement joins TRBV5-5 to TRBJ1-1. In germline, CDR1 is SGHKS, CDR2 YYEKEE (reference sequence). The CDR3 is 14 amino acids. CDR3 amino acids: CASSLWGGNTEAFF.

The chain has TRBV9 and TRBJ2-1. This CDR3 is 12 amino acids long. Germline lookup yields CDR1 SGDLS and CDR2 YYNGEE. CDR3 sequence reads: CASSVVPNEQFF.

This clonotype occurred once. This chain connects TRBV20-1 to TRBJ2-7; no DNA is available, so the TRBD2 call from TCRdb remains unchecked. The CDR3 covers 12 residues. Germline V lookup: CDR1 DFQATT, CDR2 SNEGSKA (reference sequence). The CDR3 loop reads CSARDDSYEQYF.

This clonotype appeared once. This rearrangement joins TRBV7-2 to TRBJ1-4. This CDR3 has 15 residues. Germline V lookup: CDR1 SGHTA, CDR2 FQGNSA. The CDR3: CASSPTWLPTEKLFF.

This chain's CDR3 is CASSLTSGGAREQYF. The chain employs TRBV11-2 and TRBJ2-7; the D gene TCRdb calls, TRBD2, cannot be checked with no DNA. Germline-derived CDR1 and CDR2 are SGHAT and FQNNGV. This CDR3 contains 15 residues. The full variable domain, in which reference TRBV11-2 and TRBJ2-7 provide the parts outside the CDR3, is EAGVAQSPRYKIIEKRQSVAFWCNPISGHATLYWYQQILGQGPKLLIQFQNNGVVDDSQLPKDRFSAERLKGVDSTLKIQPAKLEDSAVYLCASSLTSGGAREQYFGPGTRLTVT.

The chain couples TRBV6-6 to TRBJ2-1; TCRdb's D call of TRBD1 is untestable without DNA. Per the germline V gene, CDR1 is MNHNY and CDR2 is SVGAGI (reference sequence). CDR3 length: 11 amino acids. Here the CDR3 reads CASHTGGEQFF.

The V and J genes are TRBV5-6 and TRBJ2-1. The CDR3 runs to 15 residues. Germline V gives CDR1 SGHDT, CDR2 YYEEEE. The CDR3 spells CASSHDQDPKDEQFF.